This T cell receptor beta chain was obtained from a study of cytomegalovirus exposure and HLA in healthy donors. Donors likely had unrecorded immune exposures despite being nominally healthy when sampled. CDR1 and CDR2 (germline): SGHRS, YFSETQ. This CDR3 has 12 residues. Trimming shortened V by 0 bases and J by 8 bases, and 8 bases separated the two germline ends. Both 60 Vbeta primers and 13 Jbeta primers went into the PCR. The data were produced by immunoSEQ multiplex PCR, yet TCRdb's version contains in-frame clones alone and is incomplete. The sample yields about 160,000 clones, over 75% seen once.

The chain carries TRBV5-1 and TRBJ1-1; D is uncertain. Material: PBMCs. This receptor was identified in a man aged 35 to 55 in good health and CMV-seronegative. CDR3 in DNA: TGCGCCAGCAGCTTGGCAGGCAGAGAAGCTTTCTTT. Translating it yields CASSLAGREAFF.